This TCR beta chain was recorded in a study of PD-L1 blockade in urothelial cancer (dated by TCRdb to about 2017). Describing the broader study: Therapy was started at some point between 2012 and 2014 for all patients, and atezolizumab 1,200 mg was administered intravenously every 3 weeks. About 90% of the 29 patients were identified as males with urothelial cancer of bladder origin, and a prior smoking history was reported by 18 of 29 patients. An ECOG performance status of 0 or 1 was recorded for the patients, and 0 to 3 prior chemotherapy regimens had been received by the patients. Blood samples were analyzed at two time points: 3 weeks after treatment start (second dose) and 6 weeks after treatment start. Blood samples yielded a median of roughly 150,000 T cells and approximately 83,000 unique TCRs, with median clonality 0.080. An exploratory multi-omic analysis was conducted of the somatic, immune and clinical correlates of response to PD-L1 blockade with atezolizumab in urothelial cancer. Pretreatment tumor samples, along with matched peripheral blood collected serially before and after atezolizumab treatment, underwent TCR sequencing. Durable clinical benefit was defined as progression-free survival longer than 6 months, and TCR features were also tested against progression-free and overall survival. In the same patients, pretreatment tumors underwent whole exome sequencing and RNA sequencing in addition to TCR sequencing. Fewer than ten patients reached durable clinical benefit, while 20 patients did not. Some 30 patients had pretreatment blood TCR-seq, about 24 had at least one posttreatment blood collection, and about 24 had tumor TCR-seq.

A remark on this clone: Its antigen target is currently unknown. No quality values exist for individual bases; no much larger clone is one base distant.

The sample's time point label, in plain terms: peripheral blood 6 weeks after treatment start. The cohort included 25 to 35 patients with locally advanced or metastatic urothelial carcinoma who were treated at Memorial Sloan Kettering on a trial protocol. Peripheral blood mononuclear cells were collected from each patient pretreatment and during treatment, giving between 1 and 8 total time points per patient. The Qiagen DNeasy Blood extraction kit was used to purify genomic DNA from total PBMCs and tumor samples. Collected pretreatment and during treatment, PBMCs were isolated and stored as previously described. What the work shows at the level of the full study, not this receptor alone: Among patients with durable benefit, tumor-associated TCR clones showed greater expansion in peripheral blood 3 weeks after treatment started (n ≈ 24, p = 0.022). Improved progression-free and overall survival was associated with having pretreatment peripheral blood TCR clonality below the median. Because the sample size was small (n ≈ 29) and many of the analyses were exploratory, the results are meant to be hypothesis-generating.

Synthetic TCR analog templates were spiked into each PCR so that absolute template abundance could be estimated from read counts. The immunoSEQ assay used bias-controlled V and J gene primers to amplify TCRbeta CDR3 regions from genomic DNA. Sequencing of rearranged TCRbeta segments was done at approximately 20X coverage. Per the original workflow: Clustering was used to correct sequencing errors, and CDR3s were annotated against IMGT so that V, D and J genes could be assigned. Out-of-frame and stop-codon sequences were excluded, and only productive TCRbeta rearrangements were used in downstream analyses. To compute clonality, Shannon entropy was normalized by the log of the number of unique productive sequences and then subtracted from one. Clones differing between time points or between blood and tumor were identified by Fisher's exact test with Benjamini-Hochberg correction at adjusted p below 0.01. This is the immuneACCESS table as TCRdb keeps it, with only in-frame sequences that have V and J called. A part of the clones is gone; compared with another copy, unresolved V genes explain less than half, and the rest is unexplained. That table supplies the V and J calls and clone size; D and trimming were determined from the DNA. In all, the sample holds more than 60,000 clones, and 88% of those were seen once. The biggest ten clones account for roughly 12% of the sample.

The input for sequencing was PBMCs, taken around atezolizumab (anti-PD-L1) treatment. The receptor's source is a man in his sixties with urothelial cancer.

The CDR3 region has the sequence CASSESGGGVNEQFF. In nucleotide form, the sequence is TGTGCCAGCAGTGAATCTGGCGGGGGGGTCAATGAGCAGTTCTTC. The chain links TRBV25-1 with TRBJ2-1; 9 junctional bases match TRBD2. CDR1 and CDR2, per the germline V gene, are MGHDK and SYGVNS. Here V drops 1 base and J drops 6 bases, and the junction holds 4 bases not matched to any gene. The CDR3 holds 15 amino acids from the cysteine to the phenylalanine. Solely the CDR3 DNA is kept, with 45 bases framed from the first base.